This T cell receptor (beta chain) derives from a study of T cell responses to AZD1222 COVID-19 vaccine. Study outcomes and limitations: Unmutated variant regions are reportedly targeted by nearly half of spike-specific TCRs.

Turning to this clone: The target antigen is unknown.

Clones were read by immunoSEQ multiplex PCR, and TCRdb kept only the in-frame ones, dropping some. The sample has roughly 180,000 clones; about 93% are singletons. Timing groups of about 4 and about 12 weeks for second doses were pooled. CDR3 size: 15 residues. Looked up from germline, CDR1 is SGDLS and CDR2 is YYNGEE. V lost 2 bases to trimming and J lost 4 bases; unmatched junction nucleotides: 3. The sequence derives from an adult who received the AZD1222 COVID-19 vaccine. The chain links TRBV9 to TRBJ2-2; 9 bases fit TRBD1. The source was peripheral blood, collected 28 days after the second AZD1222 dose. For the CDR3, the DNA is TGTGCCAGCAGCGTCGGACAGGGGTTCACCGGGGAGCTGTTTTTT. This translates into CASSVGQGFTGELFF.